The clone carrying this T cell receptor (beta chain) was seen more than once but under ten times. The data are from a study of blood T cell repertoires in COVID-19. As for the study in general: There were acute and convalescent COVID-19 samples, and they came from the United States, Italy and Spain. From T cells, B-cell-depleted T cells, or PBMCs came the material, which was cDNA or gDNA.

This table comes from immunoSEQ multiplex PCR, and its TCRdb copy is limited to in-frame clones, with some not included. The sample has some 87,000 clones; 85% are singletons. Per the germline V gene, CDR1 is SNHLY and CDR2 is FYNNEI. The CDR3 is made up of 15 amino acids. V lost 7 bases, J lost 10 bases, and 12 bases stayed unmatched. This clonotype was sampled from a woman in her 70s with active or convalescent COVID-19. Sequencing was done on a sample of peripheral blood. The chain carries TRBV2 and TRBJ1-6, with TRBD1 matching 8 bases. In nucleotides, the CDR3 is TGTGCCAGCAATTCTCGGACAGGGAAGGAATCACCCCTCCACTTT. Amino acid sequence: CASNSRTGKESPLHF.